This T cell receptor (beta chain) emerged from a study of T cell repertoires in aging, cancer and after chemotherapy. As for the study in general: Six age groups, ranging from 30 or younger to 70 or older, included the donors.

After removal of 4 bases from V and 4 bases from J, the junction contained 9 bases not matched to a gene. In germline, CDR1 is SGHDT, CDR2 YYEEEE. The CDR3 runs 17 residues. TRB rearrangements spanning V, D and J were amplified using mixed TRB-A/B primers. TCRdb re-called the multiplex PCR reads with MiXCR, one entry per CDR3 protein. The table has some 9,000 distinct CDR3 sequences, about 40% seen once. The template was genomic DNA from peripheral blood, not RNA. The TCR comes from a human donor with a solid tumor. The chain recombines TRBV5-6 with TRBJ2-1; 12 positions match TRBD2. The sequenced sample was blood. CDR3 protein: CASSETRTSGNYNEQFF. The DNA of the CDR3 is TGTGCCAGCAGCGAAACAAGGACTAGCGGGAATTACAATGAGCAGTTCTTC.